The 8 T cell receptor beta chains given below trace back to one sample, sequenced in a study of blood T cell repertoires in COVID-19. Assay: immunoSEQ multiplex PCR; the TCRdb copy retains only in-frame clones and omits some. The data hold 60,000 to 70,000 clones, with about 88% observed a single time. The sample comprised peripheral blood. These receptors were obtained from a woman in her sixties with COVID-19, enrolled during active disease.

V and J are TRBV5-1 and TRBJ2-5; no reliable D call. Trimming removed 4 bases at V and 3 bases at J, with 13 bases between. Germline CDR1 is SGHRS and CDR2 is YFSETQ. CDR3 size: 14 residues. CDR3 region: CASSTGWAKETQYF. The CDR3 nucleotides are TGCGCCAGCAGCACCGGTTGGGCAAAAGAGACCCAGTACTTC.

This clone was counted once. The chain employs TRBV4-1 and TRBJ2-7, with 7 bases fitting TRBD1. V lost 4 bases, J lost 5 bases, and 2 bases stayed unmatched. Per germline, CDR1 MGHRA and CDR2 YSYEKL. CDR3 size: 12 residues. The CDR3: CASSPTGNEQYF. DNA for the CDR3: TGCGCCAGCAGCCCGACAGGGAACGAGCAGTACTTC.

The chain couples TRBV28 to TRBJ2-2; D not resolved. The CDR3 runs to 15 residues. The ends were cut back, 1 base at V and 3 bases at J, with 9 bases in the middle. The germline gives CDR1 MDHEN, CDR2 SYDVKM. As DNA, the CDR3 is TGTGCCAGCAGTTTATATGTTCAGTACACCGGGGAGCTGTTTTTT. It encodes CASSLYVQYTGELFF.

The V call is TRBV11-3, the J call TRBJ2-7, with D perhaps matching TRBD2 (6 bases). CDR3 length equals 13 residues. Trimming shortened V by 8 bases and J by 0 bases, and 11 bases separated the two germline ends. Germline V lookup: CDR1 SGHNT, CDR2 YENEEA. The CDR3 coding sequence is TGTGCCAGCTCTCGGGGAGGCTCCTACGAGCAGTACTTC. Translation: CASSRGGSYEQYF.

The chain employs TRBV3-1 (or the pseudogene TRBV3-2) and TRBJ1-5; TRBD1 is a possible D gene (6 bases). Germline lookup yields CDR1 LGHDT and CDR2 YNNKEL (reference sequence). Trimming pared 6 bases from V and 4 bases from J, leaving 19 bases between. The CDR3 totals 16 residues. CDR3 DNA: TGTGCCAGCAGACATGGTCCCGGGACATTTAATCAGCCCCAGCATTTT. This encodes CASRHGPGTFNQPQHF.

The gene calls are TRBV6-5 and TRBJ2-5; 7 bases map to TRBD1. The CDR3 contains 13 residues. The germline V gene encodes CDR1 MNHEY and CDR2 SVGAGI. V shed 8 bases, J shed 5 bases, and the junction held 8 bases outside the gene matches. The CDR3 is CASSNRGAETQYF. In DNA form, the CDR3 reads TGTGCCAGCTCTAACAGGGGAGCGGAGACCCAGTACTTC.

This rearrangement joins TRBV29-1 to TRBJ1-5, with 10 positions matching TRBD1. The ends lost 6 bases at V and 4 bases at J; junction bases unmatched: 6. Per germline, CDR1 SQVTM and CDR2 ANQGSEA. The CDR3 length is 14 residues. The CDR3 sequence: CSVAGGQGNQPQHF. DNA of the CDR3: TGCAGCGTGGCGGGGGGACAGGGGAATCAGCCCCAGCATTTT.

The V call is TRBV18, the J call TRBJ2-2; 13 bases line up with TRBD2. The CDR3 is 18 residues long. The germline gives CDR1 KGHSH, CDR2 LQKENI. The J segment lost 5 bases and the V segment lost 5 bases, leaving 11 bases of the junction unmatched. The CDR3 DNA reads TGTGCCAGCTCAACCCGACCCACTAGCGGGAGGGTAACCGGGGAGCTGTTTTTT. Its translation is CASSTRPTSGRVTGELFF.